These 18 T cell receptor beta chains came from one sample sequenced in a study of T cells after yellow fever vaccination. TCRdb itself ran the 5' RACE reads through MiXCR, one entry per CDR3 protein. The data show around 150,000 distinct CDR3 sequences, 6% to 7.5% seen once. This material consisted of CD4+ T cells sorted from PBMCs, taken 5 to 6 days after the first yellow fever vaccination. The receptors were sampled from a man in his late teens or twenties who received the YFV17D yellow fever vaccine.

This clonotype was seen ten or more times. V usage is TRBV6-2 or TRBV6-3 and J usage is TRBJ2-7; D gene unclear. V lost 5 bases and J lost 6, with 11 bases in between. The CDR3 extends over 12 amino acids. CDR1 and CDR2 (germline): MNHEY, SVGEGT. The CDR3 coding sequence is TGTGCCAGCAGTCGAACTATGACCGAGCAGTACTTC. This translates into CASSRTMTEQYF.

This clonotype was picked up many times. The chain is built from TRBV20-1 and TRBJ2-5; 7 bases fit TRBD2. Looked up from germline, CDR1 is DFQATT and CDR2 is SNEGSKA (reference sequence). The CDR3 spans 15 residues. V lost 1 base, J lost 1 base, and 6 bases stayed unmatched. The CDR3 region has the DNA TGCAGTGCTAGAGGGACTAGTGGTAGCCAAGAGACCCAGTACTTC. This encodes CSARGTSGSQETQYF.

This clonotype was counted between two and nine times. The V and J genes are TRBV6-1 and TRBJ1-5; 8 bases are a match to TRBD1. The trim removed 4 bases at V and 5 bases at J, leaving 1 base unmatched. Per the germline V gene, CDR1 is MNHNS and CDR2 is SASEGT. The CDR3 extends over 13 amino acids. The CDR3 here is CASSGDRYQPQHF. The CDR3 nucleotides are TGTGCCAGCAGTGGGGACAGGTATCAGCCCCAGCATTTT.

At least ten counts were recorded for this clonotype. This sequence joins TRBV20-1 and TRBJ1-5; no clear D. The CDR3 contains 13 residues. CDR1 DFQATT and CDR2 SNEGSKA come from the germline V gene (reference sequence). CDR3 nucleotide sequence: TGCAGCGGCGTGCTGGGATTAAATCAGCCCCAGCATTTT. Protein product: CSGVLGLNQPQHF.

This clonotype was seen ten or more times. V usage is TRBV12-3 or TRBV12-4 and J usage is TRBJ2-2, with 16 bases identical to TRBD2. The V gene end was trimmed by 3 bases and the J gene end by 4 bases; junction bases not matched to a gene: 5. The CDR3 runs to 18 residues. The CDR3 nucleotides are TGTGCCAGCAGTTTTCCTGGGACTAGCGGGGGGGGCACCGGGGAGCTGTTTTTT. Translating gives CASSFPGTSGGGTGELFF.

This clonotype was seen at least ten times. The chain employs TRBV19 and TRBJ1-4; 7 bases align to TRBD1. Trimming removed 6 bases from V and 6 bases from J; junction bases left unmatched: 7. CDR1 LNHDA and CDR2 SQIVND come from the germline V gene (reference sequence). The CDR3 is made up of 14 amino acids. This CDR3 is CASSPRDSYEKLFF. CDR3 nucleotide sequence: TGTGCCAGTAGCCCCCGGGACAGCTATGAAAAACTGTTTTTT.

Many counts were recorded for this clonotype. This chain joins TRBV20-1 and TRBJ2-5, with D perhaps assigned TRBD1 or TRBD2 (5 bases each). Germline lookup yields CDR1 DFQATT and CDR2 SNEGSKA (reference sequence). The CDR3 totals 13 residues. Between the trimmed V and J ends, which lost 6 bases and 4 bases, there was a span of 15 bases. CDR3 in amino acids: CSACSRGIETQYF. CDR3 nucleotide sequence: TGCAGTGCCTGCTCCCGGGGCATAGAGACCCAGTACTTC.

This clonotype was found many times. This chain links TRBV3-1 with TRBJ1-3; D unclear. The ends were cut back, 5 bases at V and 4 bases at J, with 6 bases in the middle. The CDR3 length is 12 residues. CDR1 and CDR2 (germline): LGHDT, YNNKEL (reference sequence). For the CDR3, the DNA is TGTGCCAGCAGCATGCAGGGAAACACCATATATTTT. It encodes CASSMQGNTIYF.

This clonotype was counted between two and nine times. The chain employs TRBV11-2 and TRBJ2-2; 7 nucleotides agree with TRBD2. Germline-derived CDR1 and CDR2 are SGHAT and FQNNGV. The J segment lost 4 bases and the V segment lost 10 bases, leaving 15 bases of the junction unmatched. CDR3 length equals 16 residues. The CDR3: CATPREGGTGTGELFF. The DNA for the CDR3 is TGTGCCACTCCGCGCGAGGGAGGGACCGGCACCGGGGAGCTGTTTTTT. Together with reference TRBV11-2 and TRBJ2-2, the CDR3 gives the full variable domain: EAGVAQSPRYKIIEKRQSVAFWCNPISGHATLYWYQQILGQGPKLLIQFQNNGVVDDSQLPKDRFSAERLKGVDSTLKIQPAKLEDSAVYLCATPREGGTGTGELFFGEGSRLTVL.

In this sample, this clonotype turned up a few times. V and J are TRBV3-1 and TRBJ2-7; D is perhaps TRBD1 or TRBD2 (5 bases each). Germline CDR1 reads LGHDT; CDR2 reads YNNKEL (reference sequence). With 3 bases removed from V and 5 bases from J, the gap between germline ends came to 5 bases. The CDR3 has 11 amino acids. CDR3 nucleotides: TGTGCCAGCAGCCAGGGGGACGAGCAGTACTTC. This gives the protein CASSQGDEQYF.

This clonotype was counted at least ten times. The chain uses TRBV19 and TRBJ2-1, with D possibly TRBD2 on 5 matching bases. Germline CDR1 is LNHDA and CDR2 is SQIVND (reference sequence). The CDR3 length is 14 residues. Trimming cost V 4 bases and J 7 bases, with 14 bases left between them. CDR3 amino acids: CASSTIQTGNEQFF. In nucleotides, the CDR3 is TGTGCCAGTAGTACAATCCAAACGGGGAATGAGCAGTTCTTC. Drawing the rest from reference TRBV19 and TRBJ2-1, the complete variable domain is DGGITQSPKYLFRKEGQNVTLSCEQNLNHDAMYWYRQDPGQGLRLIYYSQIVNDFQKGDIAEGYSVSREKKESFPLTVTSAQKNPTAFYLCASSTIQTGNEQFFGPGTRLTVL.

The chain couples TRBV29-1 to TRBJ1-1; D gene uncertain. Trimming shortened V by 1 base and J by 0 bases, and 9 bases separated the two germline ends. The CDR3 sequence is 14 residues long. The germline CDR1 and CDR2 sequences are SQVTM and ANQGSEA. The CDR3, as DNA: TGCAGCGTTGAAGGGTGGGCAGTGAACACTGAAGCTTTCTTT. Translated, it gives CSVEGWAVNTEAFF.

This clonotype was found many times. The chain uses TRBV5-5 and TRBJ1-4; the D is unclear. The V and J ends lost 3 bases and 4 bases respectively, with 13 bases between them. CDR3 length: 15 amino acids. Germline assignment: CDR1 SGHKS and CDR2 YYEKEE (reference sequence). The CDR3 sequence is CASSSGPDFNEKLFF. In nucleotides, the CDR3 is TGTGCCAGCAGCTCTGGACCCGACTTTAATGAAAAACTGTTTTTT.

This clonotype was observed at least ten times. The chain combines TRBV20-1 with TRBJ2-2, with 7 positions matching TRBD2. CDR3 length equals 14 residues. Germline trimming cut 5 bases from V and 2 bases from J; bases unmatched to any gene: 5. Germline CDR1 and CDR2: DFQATT and SNEGSKA (reference sequence). CDR3 in amino acids: CSAPPGGNTGELFF. CDR3 bases: TGCAGTGCTCCCCCGGGGGGTAACACCGGGGAGCTGTTTTTT.

This clonotype was counted at least ten times. The chain has TRBV5-1 and TRBJ2-7, with no clear D. The CDR3 totals 14 residues. Deletions cut 4 bases from V and 3 bases from J, with 14 bases between. CDR1 and CDR2 from the germline V gene are SGHRS and YFSETQ. CDR3 region: CASSRVDGGYEQYF. The CDR3 nucleotides are TGCGCCAGCAGCCGCGTAGACGGCGGCTACGAGCAGTACTTC.

The V and J genes are TRBV19 and TRBJ1-6; no reliable D call. This CDR3 has 17 residues. Germline V gene data show CDR1 as LNHDA and CDR2 as SQIVND (reference sequence). V gave up 6 bases and J gave up 0 bases, with 15 bases separating them. Here the CDR3 reads CASRDLLGSSYNSPLHF. CDR3 bases: TGTGCCAGTAGAGACCTCCTTGGGAGCTCCTATAATTCACCCCTCCACTTT.

This clonotype was detected ten times or more. The chain recombines TRBV12-3 or TRBV12-4 with TRBJ2-1; D tentatively fits TRBD1 or TRBD2 (5 bases each). CDR3 length: 14 residues. V shed 2 bases and J shed 5 bases, with 10 bases lying between them. CDR3 sequence reads: CASSLWDRHNEQFF. DNA of the CDR3: TGTGCCAGCAGTTTATGGGACCGACACAATGAGCAGTTCTTC.

This clonotype was seen many times. CDR3 region: CASSLAPVPDTQYF. CDR3 sequence (DNA): TGTGCCAGCAGTTTAGCCCCCGTCCCCGATACGCAGTATTTT. This chain joins TRBV12-3 or TRBV12-4 and TRBJ2-3; D unclear. CDR3 length: 14 amino acids. V was clipped by 0 bases and J by 6 bases, with 10 bases between them.